These T cell receptor beta chains were read from a single sample in a study of T-cell memory formation after mild COVID-19. TCRdb re-derived calls from the 5' RACE reads in MiXCR, one entry per CDR3 protein. The repertoire holds approximately 150,000 distinct CDR3 sequences, with about 14% as singletons. Sequencing was carried out using PBMCs or a T cell subset sorted from them (not recorded which). All receptors derive from an adult woman who had mild COVID-19 (a few samples of this study predate the infection). Cell type and time point are not known. CDR3s include the opening cysteine and the closing phenylalanine or tryptophan. The D gene is left open where the match is weak. Size tells how often a clone was seen (once, few, many) or the class of an expanded clone, and some rows leave it out.

D,J,V,size,length,CDR3,DNA
.,TRBJ2-1,TRBV5-1,few,15,CASSGWDAGYNEQFF,TGCGCCAGCAGCGGATGGGACGCAGGATACAATGAGCAGTTCTTC
TRBD2,TRBJ2-3,TRBV10-3,.,17,CAISESYLAGGTDTQYF,TGTGCCATCAGTGAGTCGTACTTAGCGGGGGGCACAGATACGCAGTATTTT
TRBD1,TRBJ1-2,TRBV7-2,.,14,CASSSGQGYYGYTF,TGTGCCAGCAGCTCCGGACAGGGTTACTATGGCTACACCTTC
.,TRBJ1-2,TRBV29-1,.,12,CSVEDRRYGYTF,TGCAGCGTTGAGGACAGACGCTATGGCTACACCTTC
.,TRBJ2-2,TRBV3-1,few,15,CASSQAMSNTGELFF,TGTGCCAGCAGCCAAGCGATGTCGAACACCGGGGAGCTGTTTTTT
TRBD2,TRBJ2-3,TRBV4-1,.,17,CASSPGPRGSSTDTQYF,TGCGCCAGCAGCCCGGGGCCGCGGGGGTCAAGCACAGATACGCAGTATTTT
.,TRBJ2-2,TRBV5-6,few,14,CASRKGSPSGELFF,TGTGCCAGCCGGAAGGGTTCCCCGTCCGGGGAGCTGTTTTTT
TRBD1,TRBJ2-1,TRBV11-2,few,16,CASSRSAGQGAAEQFF,TGTGCCAGCAGCCGGAGCGCGGGACAGGGGGCCGCTGAGCAGTTCTTC
TRBD2,TRBJ2-1,TRBV3-1,few,14,CASSQISGGTEQFF,TGTGCCAGCAGCCAAATTAGCGGGGGGACAGAGCAGTTCTTC
.,TRBJ2-2,TRBV14,.,17,CASSQSGGGFDTGELFF,TGTGCCAGCAGCCAGTCCGGGGGAGGTTTCGACACCGGGGAGCTGTTTTTT
.,TRBJ2-7,TRBV5-1,few,12,CASSLQGREQYF,TGCGCCAGCAGCTTGCAGGGCCGCGAGCAGTACTTC
.,TRBJ2-7,TRBV7-2,.,14,CASSLGRASYEQYF,TGTGCCAGCAGCTTAGGCAGGGCCTCGTACGAGCAGTACTTC
.,TRBJ2-1,TRBV5-5,few,14,CASSLVGIHNEQFF,TGTGCCAGCAGCTTAGTGGGGATCCACAATGAGCAGTTCTTC
TRBD1,TRBJ2-1,TRBV14,few,16,CASSQGRGPKYNEQFF,TGTGCCAGCAGCCAAGGTAGGGGGCCGAAATACAATGAGCAGTTCTTC
.,TRBJ2-5,TRBV20-1,.,11,CSARESLTQYF,TGCAGTGCTAGAGAAAGTCTGACCCAGTACTTC
.,TRBJ2-3,TRBV12-3/TRBV12-4,many,11,CASSLLDTQYF,TGCGCCAGCAGCTTGCTGGATACGCAGTATTTT
.,TRBJ1-1,TRBV7-9,once,14,CASSPGLGDTEAFF,TGTGCCAGCAGCCCAGGGCTGGGTGACACTGAAGCTTTCTTT
.,TRBJ2-3,TRBV29-1,few,14,CSLSSGYYTDTQYF,TGCAGCTTATCTTCAGGGTACTACACAGATACGCAGTATTTT
.,TRBJ2-1,TRBV19,few,15,CASSKLGVTRTRLFF,TGTGCCAGTAGTAAACTCGGGGTCACCCGGACTCGGCTGTTCTTC
.,TRBJ2-7,TRBV18,few,12,CASSTESYEQYF,TGTGCCAGCTCGACAGAATCCTACGAGCAGTACTTC
.,TRBJ2-7,TRBV2,many,11,CASSADSEQYF,TGTGCCAGCAGCGCTGATAGCGAGCAGTACTTC
TRBD2,TRBJ2-7,TRBV12-3/TRBV12-4,.,16,CASSISGRNSFYEQYF,TGTGCCAGCAGCATTAGCGGGAGAAATTCTTTCTACGAGCAGTACTTC
TRBD1,TRBJ1-2,TRBV7-9,.,15,CASSLVDRGIGGYTF,TGTGCCAGCAGCTTAGTGGACAGGGGAATCGGTGGCTACACCTTC
.,TRBJ1-2,TRBV20-1,few,14,CSPPSGQHNYGYTF,TGCAGTCCCCCATCAGGACAGCACAACTATGGCTACACCTTC
TRBD1,TRBJ1-2,TRBV20-1,.,13,CSATTGVLRGYTF,TGCAGTGCTACGACAGGGGTTTTGCGGGGCTACACCTTC
.,TRBJ2-5,TRBV7-9,.,14,CASSLNVNQETQYF,TGTGCCAGCAGCTTAAATGTGAACCAAGAGACCCAGTACTTC
TRBD2,TRBJ2-5,TRBV12-3/TRBV12-4,.,14,CASSLSLSGGAQYF,TGTGCCAGCAGTTTATCCTTAAGCGGGGGAGCCCAGTACTTC
.,TRBJ2-3,TRBV7-2,few,15,CASSLARAGPDTQYF,TGTGCCAGCAGCTTAGCGCGGGCAGGTCCAGATACGCAGTATTTT
.,TRBJ1-2,TRBV29-1,.,16,CSVEDKVWGRRDGYTF,TGCAGCGTTGAAGATAAGGTTTGGGGACGGAGGGATGGCTACACCTTC
.,TRBJ2-1,TRBV5-6,few,15,CASSLVWGRYNEQFF,TGTGCCAGCAGCTTGGTCTGGGGGCGCTACAATGAGCAGTTCTTC
TRBD1,TRBJ2-7,TRBV7-6,.,15,CASSMDRQGGYEQYF,TGTGCCAGCAGCATGGATAGACAGGGGGGATACGAGCAGTACTTC
TRBD2,TRBJ2-7,TRBV2,.,14,CASSETSGPYEQYF,TGTGCCAGCAGTGAGACTAGCGGTCCCTACGAGCAGTACTTC